The 31 T cell receptor beta chains reported below all come from one sample, sequenced in a study of human T cells and chemical hapten exposure (dated by TCRdb to about 2021). Library construction relied on RACE. Sequencing instrument: NextSeq 500. TCRdb redid the processing of the public reads, applying fastp at Q25 and MiXCR, and retained in-frame beta chains. For every CDR3 protein sequence, its rows merge into one entry that carries the most common genes and DNA. The sample profile shows 330,000 or so distinct CDR3 sequences; about 6.3% of them were found once. About 6% of the sample is taken by the ten largest. Interpreted using the paper, the time point label stands for: patch test 2, 6 weeks after DPC sensitization. The treatment or condition label of this sample denotes: therapeutic diphenylcyclopropenone sensitization with weekly scalp DPC. The sample in question was whole blood, obtained in connection with sensitization to the hapten diphenylcyclopropenone (DPC). The receptor set was obtained from a woman under 30 with alopecia areata. Some clones in this sample may be carry-over from other donors' samples.

This clonotype was detected ten times or more. This chain connects TRBV7-9 to TRBJ1-1, with no clear D. Deletions cut 3 bases from V and 1 base from J, with 3 bases between. Germline lookup yields CDR1 SEHNR and CDR2 FQNEAQ (reference sequence). The CDR3 has 12 residues. The DNA of the CDR3 is TGTGCCAGCAGCTTCCAGAACACTGAAGCTTTCTTT. It codes for CASSFQNTEAFF.

This clonotype occurred a few times. V and J are TRBV29-1 and TRBJ2-3; D remains unclear. CDR1 SQVTM and CDR2 ANQGSEA come from the germline V gene. V lost 6 bases to trimming and J lost 6 bases, with 13 bases between them. This CDR3 comprises 12 residues. CDR3 region: CSVETPGDTQYF. The DNA for the CDR3 is TGCAGCGTGGAAACACCGGGCGATACGCAGTATTTT.

The chain couples TRBV10-3 to TRBJ1-1, with a possible D match to TRBD1 (5 bases). Germline loops: CDR1 ENHRY, CDR2 SYGVKD. V was trimmed by 6 bases and J by 1 base, leaving 12 bases between them. The CDR3 has 14 residues. CDR3 coding DNA: TGTGCCATCAGGACCTCGGGGGGGAACACTGAAGCTTTCTTT. Translating gives CAIRTSGGNTEAFF.

This clonotype was seen repeatedly, ten times or more. The chain is built from TRBV3-1 and TRBJ1-6, with TRBD1 identical over 10 bases. The CDR3 extends over 15 amino acids. Germline lookup yields CDR1 LGHDT and CDR2 YNNKEL (reference sequence). V lost 3 bases, J lost 10 bases, and 6 bases stayed unmatched. The DNA of the CDR3 is TGTGCCAGCAGCCAGTTAGGGACAGGGGAATCACCCCTCCACTTT. Encoded protein: CASSQLGTGESPLHF.

This clonotype was recorded at least ten times. V usage is TRBV5-4 and J usage is TRBJ2-2; 8 bases align to TRBD1. This CDR3 contains 14 residues. The germline CDR1 and CDR2 sequences are SGHNT and YYREEE (reference sequence). J was trimmed by 7 bases and V by 4 bases; bases with no gene match: 6. The DNA of the CDR3 is TGTGCCAGCAGCACGAGACAGGGGTTCGGGGAGCTGTTTTTT. Translation gives CASSTRQGFGELFF.

This clonotype showed up just a few times. V usage is TRBV20-1 and J usage is TRBJ2-7; 10 nucleotides agree with TRBD2. The J segment lost 5 bases and the V segment lost 5 bases, leaving 9 bases of the junction unmatched. Germline V gene data show CDR1 as DFQATT and CDR2 as SNEGSKA (reference sequence). CDR3 length: 14 amino acids. The CDR3 loop is CSAPALAGANEQYF. The CDR3 DNA reads as TGCAGTGCTCCTGCGCTAGCGGGAGCAAACGAGCAGTACTTC.

This clonotype was seen only a few times. The rearrangement links TRBV24-1 to TRBJ2-1; D is unclear. Germline CDR1 reads KGHDR; CDR2 reads SFDVKD. CDR3 length: 13 amino acids. Trimming cost V 6 bases and J 8 bases, with 13 bases left between them. The CDR3 DNA reads as TGTGCCACCAGTAGTCCCCTGGGCGATGAGCAGTTCTTC. The encoded protein is CATSSPLGDEQFF.

In its sample, this clonotype was seen a few times. CDR3 nucleotides: TGCAGTGCTAGGGATTACGGTTCTTCACCCCTCCACTTT. Amino acid sequence: CSARDYGSSPLHF. This chain connects TRBV20-1 to TRBJ1-6; no clear D. This CDR3 comprises 13 residues. CDR1 DFQATT and CDR2 SNEGSKA come from the germline V gene (reference sequence). Trimming removed 3 bases from V and 9 bases from J, with 12 bases in between.

This clonotype was counted at least ten times. The chain employs TRBV19 and TRBJ2-3; the D is unclear. Trimming cost V 2 bases and J 2 bases, with 5 bases left between them. This CDR3 has 13 residues. The germline CDR1 and CDR2 sequences are LNHDA and SQIVND (reference sequence). In DNA, the CDR3 is TGTGCCAGTAGTATAACCACCACAGATACGCAGTATTTT. It translates to CASSITTTDTQYF.

This clonotype was seen many times. The rearrangement uses TRBV7-9 and TRBJ1-1, with 7 bases aligning to TRBD1. The CDR3 totals 14 residues. CDR1 and CDR2 (germline): SEHNR, FQNEAQ (reference sequence). Germline trimming cut 6 bases from V and 5 bases from J; bases unmatched to any gene: 9. CDR3 in amino acids: CASRTKGAATEAFF. The CDR3 DNA is TGTGCCAGCAGGACCAAGGGGGCAGCTACTGAAGCTTTCTTT.

The CDR3 coding sequence is TGTGCCAGCAGGCAGCCGGGACAGCCCTACGAGCAGTACTTC. It is translated as CASRQPGQPYEQYF. The J gene is TRBJ2-7, the V gene TRBV12-3 or TRBV12-4, with TRBD1 identical over 7 bases. The J segment lost 2 bases and the V segment lost 6 bases, leaving 7 bases of the junction unmatched. This CDR3 contains 14 residues.

This clonotype came up many times. The V call is TRBV7-8, the J call TRBJ2-1; possible D gene TRBD2, 6 bases. Trimming pared 2 bases from V and 7 bases from J, leaving 15 bases between. The CDR3 extends over 15 amino acids. CDR1 is SGHVS and CDR2 is FQNEAQ in the germline V gene. The chain's CDR3 is CASSLKGTGSNEQFF. As DNA, the CDR3 is TGTGCCAGCAGCTTAAAGGGGACTGGATCTAATGAGCAGTTCTTC.

This clonotype was picked up many times. The chain carries TRBV20-1 and TRBJ1-2; TRBD1 agrees at 9 bases. V lost 4 bases to trimming and J lost 4 bases; unmatched junction nucleotides: 7. The CDR3 is 14 amino acids. The V gene's germline CDR1 is DFQATT and CDR2 SNEGSKA (reference sequence). DNA of the CDR3: TGCAGTGCTACCACAGGGGGCGCAGGCTATGGCTACACCTTC. Protein product: CSATTGGAGYGYTF.

This clonotype was detected ten times or more. The rearrangement joins TRBV5-1 to TRBJ1-1; the D gene is possibly TRBD1 (6 bases). The CDR3 has 13 amino acids. Germline lookup yields CDR1 SGHRS and CDR2 YFSETQ. Trimming left V 4 bases short and J 2 bases short, with 9 bases between. DNA for the CDR3: TGCGCCAGCAGCGCACAGGGTAACACTGAAGCTTTCTTT. Translation: CASSAQGNTEAFF.

A few counts support this clonotype. V usage is TRBV7-8 and J usage is TRBJ1-6; D uncertain. V was cut by 7 bases and J by 7 bases, with 14 bases left in between. Germline V gives CDR1 SGHVS, CDR2 FQNEAQ. CDR3 length: 14 residues. The CDR3 is CASTPLLENSPLHF. In nucleotides, the CDR3 is TGTGCCAGCACCCCCCTCCTGGAAAATTCACCCCTCCACTTT.

This clonotype was detected ten times or more. This chain connects TRBV21-1 to TRBJ1-2; TRBD1, the D gene given by the table, was not confirmed from the DNA. TRBV21-1 is shown as a pseudogene. The CDR3 has 14 residues. The CDR3 coding sequence is TGTGCCAGCAGCAACCAGGGGGAGGGATATGGCTACACCTTC. Translating gives CASSNQGEGYGYTF.

This clonotype was picked up a small number of times. This chain joins TRBV6-6 and TRBJ2-3; the D gene is possibly TRBD2 (6 bases). Germline loops: CDR1 MNHNY, CDR2 SVGAGI (reference sequence). CDR3 length equals 14 residues. Trimming stripped 6 bases from V and 2 bases from J, with 12 bases between. The chain's CDR3 is CASSQGLNTDTQYF. The CDR3 nucleotides are TGTGCCAGCAGCCAGGGACTGAACACAGATACGCAGTATTTT.

This clonotype was observed at least ten times. This CDR3 is CASTPDRAKNIQYF. CDR3 coding DNA: TGTGCCAGCACCCCGGACAGGGCCAAAAACATTCAGTACTTC. The rearrangement uses TRBV12-3 or TRBV12-4 and TRBJ2-4, with 7 bases matching TRBD1. The CDR3 extends over 14 amino acids. Unmatched junction bases numbered 4, after V lost 7 bases and J lost 1 base.

V and J are TRBV4-3 and TRBJ1-1; a possible D gene is TRBD1 (5 bases). This CDR3 region has 16 residues. The germline V gene has CDR1 LGHNA and CDR2 YSLEER. Between the trimmed V and J ends, which lost 1 base and 1 base, there was a span of 13 bases. Here the CDR3 DNA reads TGCGCCAGCAGCCAAGGGTTGGCAGGGAGGAACACTGAAGCTTTCTTT. This codes for CASSQGLAGRNTEAFF.

Remarks on this clonotype: A much larger clone sits a single nucleotide away, making a read error possible. The gene calls are TRBV5-1 and TRBJ2-6; D remains unclear. V was shortened by 0 bases and J by 0 bases, with 10 bases between the two germline ends. The CDR3 consists of 17 residues. CDR1 is SGHRS, CDR2 YFSETQ, per germline. CDR3 nucleotides: TGCGCCAGCAGCTTGGAGCCCCAAGGCTCTGGGGCCAACGTCCTGACTTTC. Translating it yields CASSLEPQGSGANVLTF.

The chain employs TRBV7-2 and TRBJ1-2; tentatively, D is TRBD1 (5 bases). Germline V CDR1 and CDR2: SGHTA, FQGNSA. V was trimmed by 6 bases and J by 4 bases, leaving 15 bases between them. The CDR3 loop spans 14 amino acids. The chain's CDR3 is CASRNGAGPYGYTF. For the CDR3, the DNA is TGTGCCAGCAGAAACGGGGCAGGGCCCTATGGCTACACCTTC.

At least ten counts were recorded for this clonotype. This chain's CDR3 is CATSPGRTGNTIYF. CDR3 sequence (DNA): TGTGCCACCAGCCCGGGAAGAACCGGAAACACCATATATTTT. V gene TRBV15 combines with J gene TRBJ1-3; D call uncertain. Germline assignment: CDR1 LNHNV and CDR2 YYDKDF (reference sequence). V shed 5 bases and J shed 4 bases, with 12 bases lying between them. The length of the CDR3 is 14 residues.

This clonotype appeared many times. The chain links TRBV7-2 to TRBJ1-2; D remains unclear. The V end was cut by 5 bases, the J end by 4 bases, with 8 bases between. The germline V gene has CDR1 SGHTA and CDR2 FQGNSA. The CDR3 runs to 12 residues. CDR3: CASSAGRYGYTF. The CDR3 coding sequence is TGTGCCAGCAGCGCCGGCCGCTATGGCTACACCTTC.

This clonotype was seen many times. This chain connects TRBV12-3 or TRBV12-4 to TRBJ1-3, with D possibly TRBD1 on 5 matching bases. Trimming removed 6 bases at V and 0 bases at J, with 9 bases between. The CDR3 is 14 residues long. The CDR3 sequence: CASRGDFSGNTIYF. CDR3 bases: TGTGCCAGCAGGGGGGATTTCTCTGGAAACACCATATATTTT.

Only a few counts were recorded for this clonotype. This chain joins TRBV18 and TRBJ2-7; 7 bases are a match to TRBD1. The V gene's germline CDR1 is KGHSH and CDR2 LQKENI. Trimming removed 2 bases from V and 3 bases from J; junction bases left unmatched: 4. CDR3 size: 14 residues. For the CDR3, the DNA is TGTGCCAGCTCACCAAGGGGACAGCTCTACGAGCAGTACTTC. Protein sequence: CASSPRGQLYEQYF.

V and J are TRBV10-2 and TRBJ2-1, with D tentatively TRBD1 or TRBD2 (5 bases each). Per the germline V gene, CDR1 is WSHSY and CDR2 is SAAADI. The length of the CDR3 is 14 residues. V lost 11 bases, J lost 7 bases, and 21 bases lay in between. The CDR3 loop is CARKSRDDLNEQFF. CDR3 DNA: TGCGCCCGCAAGTCCCGGGACGATCTAAATGAGCAGTTCTTC.

The sample holds a few counts of this clonotype. The chain employs TRBV3-1 and TRBJ2-2; tentative D call: TRBD1 (5 bases). Trimming took 0 bases from V and 4 from J, leaving 15 bases between them. There are 17 residues in the CDR3. The germline V gene encodes CDR1 LGHDT and CDR2 YNNKEL (reference sequence). In nucleotides, the CDR3 is TGTGCCAGCAGCCAAGAAGGGCCCAGGGTGGGCACCGGGGAGCTGTTTTTT. This sequence encodes CASSQEGPRVGTGELFF.

The sample holds a few counts of this clonotype. The rearrangement links TRBV5-1 to TRBJ2-3; perhaps TRBD1 as D (5 bases). CDR1 and CDR2 from the germline V gene are SGHRS and YFSETQ. V was cut by 3 bases and J by 5 bases, with 10 bases left in between. This CDR3 contains 13 residues. CDR3 sequence: CASSSGSGDTQYF. Here the CDR3 DNA reads TGCGCCAGCAGCTCAGGGTCGGGAGATACGCAGTATTTT.

This clonotype was seen many times. The chain joins TRBV18 to TRBJ1-4; D gene uncertain. Germline V gene lookup returns CDR1 KGHSH and CDR2 LQKENI. The CDR3 has 13 residues. Trimming took off 1 base at V and 6 bases at J, with 6 bases between the two ends. The CDR3 reads CASSPRRDEKLFF. The CDR3, as DNA: TGTGCCAGCTCACCACGGCGGGATGAAAAACTGTTTTTT.

This clonotype was detected a few times. The rearrangement joins TRBV6-2 or TRBV6-3 to TRBJ2-2; the D gene could be TRBD1 or TRBD2 (5 bases each). Germline loops: CDR1 MNHEY, CDR2 SVGEGT. Trimming left V 11 bases short and J 2 bases short, with 12 bases between. CDR3 length equals 13 residues. CDR3 DNA sequence: TGTGCCTCGAAAGGGGACAACACCGGGGAGCTGTTTTTT. Protein sequence: CASKGDNTGELFF.

This clonotype has ten or more counts. The CDR3 loop is CASSQQQGGWTEAFF. The DNA for the CDR3 is TGTGCCAGCAGCCAGCAACAGGGGGGATGGACTGAAGCTTTCTTT. The chain has TRBV14 and TRBJ1-1; 8 bases are a match to TRBD1. This CDR3 is built from 15 residues. Per germline, CDR1 SGHDN and CDR2 FVKESK. V gave up 3 bases and J gave up 5 bases; unmatched junction bases: 8.